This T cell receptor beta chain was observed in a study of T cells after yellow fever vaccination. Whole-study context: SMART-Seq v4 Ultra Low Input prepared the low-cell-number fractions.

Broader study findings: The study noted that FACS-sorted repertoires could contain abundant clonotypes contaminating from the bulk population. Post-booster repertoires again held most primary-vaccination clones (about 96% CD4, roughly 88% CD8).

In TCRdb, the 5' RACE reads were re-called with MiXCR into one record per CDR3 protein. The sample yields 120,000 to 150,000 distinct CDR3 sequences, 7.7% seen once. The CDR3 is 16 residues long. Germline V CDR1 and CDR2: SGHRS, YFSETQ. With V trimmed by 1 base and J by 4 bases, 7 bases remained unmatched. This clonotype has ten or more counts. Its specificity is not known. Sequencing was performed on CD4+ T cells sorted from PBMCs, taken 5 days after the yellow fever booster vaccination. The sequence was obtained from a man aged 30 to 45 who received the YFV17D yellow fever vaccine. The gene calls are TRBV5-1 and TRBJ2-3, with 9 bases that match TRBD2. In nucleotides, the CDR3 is TGCGCCAGCAGCTTGAATAGCGGGAGACGAGCAGATACGCAGTATTTT. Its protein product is CASSLNSGRRADTQYF.